This T cell receptor beta chain comes out of a study of blood T cell repertoires in COVID-19 (TCRdb year 2020). Study-wide context: The collaborator samples originated in the United States, Italy and Spain and spanned the acute and convalescent phases of COVID-19. The prospective study material was composed of cDNA or gDNA derived from T cells, B-cell-depleted T cells, or PBMCs. Subjects who had been exposed to COVID-19, were actively infected with it, or had recovered from it provided the deeply sampled blood TCRbeta repertoires that made up the dataset. The repertoires were made available in a free public database intended to serve as a resource for research on the immune response to SARS-CoV-2. The samples were drawn from the first 160 participants of the ongoing ImmuneRACE study and from 950 to 1,500 subjects provided by 6 global collaborators. Sample metadata almost always included a de-identified subject ID, COVID-19 status, age in years and sex. Where HLA class I and class II types were available, the types were taken from metadata supplied by the sample provider, not from assay-based typing.

A distance of 28 bases separates the germline ends of V and J, which lose 0 bases and 3 bases respectively. The CDR3 runs 20 residues from the cysteine to the phenylalanine. CDR3 DNA is the only sequence kept; it has 60 bases, read in frame from the first base. CDR1 and CDR2, looked up from the germline V gene, are SGHRS and YFSETQ. The immunoSEQ Assay, a bias-controlled multiplex PCR, was used to amplify TCRbeta CDR3 regions from genomic DNA. In the paper's pipeline: The number of nucleated cells in each sample was estimated from the amplification of reference gene primers within the assay. Sequence reads were collapsed and filtered to measure the absolute abundance of every unique TCRbeta CDR3 rearrangement. For each sample, productive Simpson clonality was calculated by taking the square root of Simpson's diversity index across productive rearrangements. The clones in this table, taken by TCRdb from immuneACCESS, are in-frame only. Not every clone is retained; where verified, under half of the shortfall comes from an unresolved V gene, and the cause of the rest is unknown. Clone size and the V and J calls come from that table; the DNA yielded D and trimming. Here the sample has roughly 170,000 clones; around four fifths occur a single time. Roughly 7.1% of the sample is held by the ten biggest clonotypes.

Samples from volunteer blood donors who had recovered from COVID-19 were contributed by a second Seattle source. Each collaborating institution followed its own protocols to collect whole blood in K2EDTA tubes. Collaborator samples were shipped for TCRbeta analysis as frozen whole blood, isolated PBMCs, or DNA extracted from either sample type. Points on this clone: Its antigen specificity is not known. No clone much larger than this one lies a single base away; base qualities are absent.

What the study reported, not specific to this receptor: How much clinical and demographic metadata was included differed by source and by participant, and the metadata was provided uncurated.

The TCR originated in a man aged 35-49 years who had recovered from COVID-19. The chain couples TRBV5-1 to TRBJ2-7, with a tentative D gene TRBD1 over 10 matching bases. Sample: peripheral blood. The DNA sequence is TGCGCCAGCAGCTTGGAGCGGACAGGGGGTCGGCTAGCGGGGTACTACGAGCAGTACTTC. It is translated as CASSLERTGGRLAGYYEQYF.